Below, 25 T cell receptor beta chains from the same sample are listed, as sequenced in a study of T cells expressing NK-cell markers. TCRdb processed the 5' RACE reads again and assigns one entry to each CDR3 protein, with no DNA. The record lists 440,000 or so distinct CDR3 sequences, of which the ten most abundant hold 7.3%. The sample comprised blood T cells: a sorted CD56 or NKG2C T cell subset, CD4+ or CD8+ T cells, or bulk PBMC T cells (not recorded which). These TCRs come from a woman aged 18 to 75 in good health.

The V call is TRBV6-5, the J call TRBJ2-2; there is no DNA to check the TCRdb D call of TRBD2. Germline V lookup: CDR1 MNHEY, CDR2 SVGAGI. The length of the CDR3 is 15 residues. The CDR3 region is CASSYGLRAGGELFF.

This chain connects TRBV5-5 to TRBJ2-5; the D gene TCRdb calls, TRBD2, cannot be checked with no DNA. Per germline, CDR1 SGHKS and CDR2 YYEKEE (reference sequence). This CDR3 has 15 residues. This CDR3 is CASILGTRGLETQYF.

The rearrangement joins TRBV12-3 or TRBV12-4 to TRBJ1-2; the D gene TCRdb calls, TRBD1, cannot be checked with no DNA. CDR3 size: 17 residues. The CDR3: CASSSHPGQHPNYGYTF.

This chain links TRBV9 with TRBJ2-1; TCRdb designates TRBD2, a call that cannot be tested without DNA. This CDR3 is 16 amino acids long. In germline, CDR1 is SGDLS, CDR2 YYNGEE. The CDR3: CASSPTGSGRPNEQFF.

The chain uses TRBV29-1 and TRBJ2-7; as DNA is missing, the TRBD1 call by TCRdb cannot be tested. Germline values: CDR1 SQVTM, CDR2 ANQGSEA. This CDR3 is 13 amino acids long. CDR3 region: CSVRTGSPYEQYF.

The rearrangement joins TRBV20-1 to TRBJ2-2; TCRdb's assignment of TRBD1 cannot be checked, as there is no DNA. The CDR3 runs to 13 residues. Germline V gives CDR1 DFQATT, CDR2 SNEGSKA (reference sequence). This CDR3 is CSATWTDTGELFF.

The CDR3 loop is CASSYVAGGMDEQFF. The rearrangement links TRBV5-1 to TRBJ2-1; the D call of TRBD2 rests on TCRdb alone, since no DNA is present to check it. CDR3 length equals 15 residues. CDR1 SGHRS and CDR2 YFSETQ come from the germline V gene.

The rearrangement links TRBV5-1 to TRBJ1-2. This CDR3 is built from 14 residues. Germline-derived CDR1 and CDR2 are SGHRS and YFSETQ. The CDR3 loop is CASRPDTTNYGYTF.

The chain carries TRBV7-2 and TRBJ2-7. CDR1 SGHTA and CDR2 FQGNSA come from the germline V gene. The CDR3 consists of 11 residues. The CDR3 region is CASTLSYEQYF.

V and J are TRBV4-3 and TRBJ2-2; no DNA is available, so the TRBD1 call from TCRdb remains unchecked. Germline loops: CDR1 LGHNA, CDR2 YSLEER. CDR3 length: 15 residues. The CDR3 region is CASSAGTGWTGELFF.

This chain joins TRBV7-2 and TRBJ2-7; as DNA is missing, the TRBD1 call by TCRdb cannot be tested. The CDR3 runs to 14 residues. Germline assignment: CDR1 SGHTA and CDR2 FQGNSA. CDR3 sequence reads: CASSLGIGGYEQYF.

V and J are TRBV12-3 or TRBV12-4 and TRBJ1-1; TCRdb returns TRBD1, unconfirmable since there is no DNA. This CDR3 contains 14 residues. CDR3 protein: CASSRTQGATEAFF.

CDR3 sequence: CASSPSLTSNVVHEQFF. This chain uses TRBV27 with TRBJ2-1; as DNA is missing, the TRBD2 call by TCRdb cannot be tested. Germline V CDR1 and CDR2: MNHEY, SMNVEV (reference sequence). CDR3 length equals 17 residues.

The chain recombines TRBV5-6 with TRBJ2-3; lacking DNA, the TRBD1 call made by TCRdb goes unchecked. CDR1 is SGHDT, CDR2 YYEEEE, per germline. This CDR3 has 15 amino acids. Here the CDR3 reads CASSFTTDSTDTQYF.

This chain uses TRBV12-3 or TRBV12-4 with TRBJ2-2. The length of the CDR3 is 16 residues. CDR3 sequence reads: CASSLPSAGITGELFF.

This chain uses TRBV5-5 with TRBJ2-5; the TCRdb call, TRBD1, lacks DNA for checking. Germline V gene data show CDR1 as SGHKS and CDR2 as YYEKEE (reference sequence). The CDR3 extends over 13 amino acids. CDR3 in amino acids: CASSVQGRETQYF.

V gene TRBV24-1 combines with J gene TRBJ1-4; without DNA, the TCRdb call of TRBD1 cannot be checked. The CDR3 extends over 17 amino acids. Germline V lookup: CDR1 KGHDR, CDR2 SFDVKD. CDR3 protein: CATSVRRGDRGNEKLFF.

The J gene is TRBJ2-2, the V gene TRBV20-1; the D gene TCRdb calls, TRBD2, cannot be checked with no DNA. CDR3 size: 14 residues. Germline V gene sequence: CDR1 DFQATT, CDR2 SNEGSKA (reference sequence). CDR3 loop: CSAGGSGSTGELFF.

The genes are TRBV4-1 and TRBJ2-1; there is no DNA to check the TCRdb D call of TRBD2. The germline V gene encodes CDR1 MGHRA and CDR2 YSYEKL. The CDR3 runs to 17 residues. CDR3 amino acids: CASSQEVGTSGPNEQFF.

The rearrangement joins TRBV9 to TRBJ2-1; TCRdb picks TRBD2, but there is no DNA to check that call. In germline, CDR1 is SGDLS, CDR2 YYNGEE. The CDR3 is made up of 19 amino acids. CDR3 protein: CASSISPGGTSSSYNEQFF.

The chain recombines TRBV7-8 with TRBJ1-2; TCRdb picks TRBD1, but there is no DNA to check that call. Per germline, CDR1 SGHVS and CDR2 FQNEAQ. The CDR3 loop spans 13 amino acids. The CDR3 here is CASSLRSGEGYTF.

The rearrangement links TRBV6-2 or TRBV6-3 to TRBJ1-1; the D gene TCRdb calls, TRBD1, cannot be checked with no DNA. The CDR3 has 12 amino acids. Germline CDR1 reads MNHEY; CDR2 reads SVGEGT. This chain's CDR3 is CASSQPGQEAFF.

The V gene is TRBV10-3, the J gene TRBJ2-5; the D gene TCRdb calls, TRBD2, cannot be checked with no DNA. Germline V CDR1 and CDR2: ENHRY, SYGVKD. CDR3 length: 13 residues. CDR3: CAISIADQETQYF.

This chain uses TRBV6-4 with TRBJ1-1. CDR1 and CDR2 (germline): MRHNA, SNTAGT. The CDR3 totals 14 residues. CDR3 in amino acids: CASSDSLRSGEAFF.

The CDR3 spells CASSPDRADYNEQFF. V and J are TRBV11-3 and TRBJ2-1; TCRdb designates TRBD1, a call that cannot be tested without DNA. Germline lookup yields CDR1 SGHNT and CDR2 YENEEA. This CDR3 region has 15 residues. The full variable domain, in which reference TRBV11-3 and TRBJ2-1 provide the parts outside the CDR3, is EAGVVQSPRYKIIEKKQPVAFWCNPISGHNTLYWYLQNLGQGPELLIRYENEEAVDDSQLPKDRFSAERLKGVDSTLKIQPAELGDSAVYLCASSPDRADYNEQFFGPGTRLTVL.